The clone carrying this T cell receptor (beta chain) was detected a few times. Both 60 Vbeta primers and 13 Jbeta primers went into the PCR. Assay used: immunoSEQ multiplex PCR; TCRdb lists only in-frame clones, some missing. The sample carries just over 150,000 clones, 78% recorded once. The source of the sample is a study of cytomegalovirus exposure and HLA in healthy donors. This TCR was sampled from a middle-aged woman in good health and CMV-seronegative. Sequencing was performed on PBMCs.

The CDR3: CASSQLGALDTEAFF. The CDR3 DNA follows: TGCGCCAGCAGCCAGTTAGGAGCGTTGGACACTGAAGCTTTCTTT. The chain is built from TRBV4-1 and TRBJ1-1; D is ambiguous. Trimming took off 3 bases at V and 3 bases at J, with 14 bases between the two ends. This CDR3 has 15 amino acids. Germline lookup yields CDR1 MGHRA and CDR2 YSYEKL.